These T cell receptor beta chains were read from a single sample in a study of blood T cells in healthy people across ages. MiXCR, run by TCRdb on the 5' RACE reads, gives a single entry per CDR3 protein. The sample lists under 1 million distinct CDR3 sequences; under 45% were seen once. Sequenced input: blood. The source of these receptors is a man aged 55 to 69 in good health. The CDR3 runs from the conserved cysteine through the conserved F or W. The D gene is left open where the match is weak. The size of a clone is reported for some rows only, either as once, few or many, or as a class for expanded clones.

d_call: .; j_call: TRBJ2-3; v_call: TRBV5-1; cdr3_length: 15; clone_size: few; cdr3_nt: TGCGCCAGCGGGTTGACTACTGCAAGCACAGATACGCAGTATTTT; cdr3_aa: CASGLTTASTDTQYF
d_call: .; j_call: TRBJ2-5; v_call: TRBV11-2; cdr3_length: 16; clone_size: few; cdr3_nt: TGTGCCAGCAGCTTAGGATTCGGGTCTCCCGAAGAGACCCAGTACTTC; cdr3_aa: CASSLGFGSPEETQYF
d_call: .; j_call: TRBJ2-5; v_call: TRBV6-5; cdr3_length: 14; clone_size: .; cdr3_nt: TGTGCCAGCAGTTACCCGGGAAGAGAAGAGACCCAGTACTTC; cdr3_aa: CASSYPGREETQYF
d_call: TRBD1; j_call: TRBJ2-1; v_call: TRBV5-1; cdr3_length: 16; clone_size: few; cdr3_nt: TGCGCCAGCAGCTCCCTACAGGGGGCGAGGTACAATGAGCAGTTCTTC; cdr3_aa: CASSSLQGARYNEQFF
d_call: .; j_call: TRBJ1-2; v_call: TRBV14; cdr3_length: 17; clone_size: .; cdr3_nt: TGTGCCAGCAGACAAGCGGGCATCGGGCCCACAGCCGATGGCTACACCTTC; cdr3_aa: CASRQAGIGPTADGYTF
d_call: TRBD2; j_call: TRBJ2-1; v_call: TRBV7-2; cdr3_length: 17; clone_size: .; cdr3_nt: TGTGCCAGCAGCTTAGTAGTAGCCGGGACTAGCTTGGATGAGCAGTTCTTC; cdr3_aa: CASSLVVAGTSLDEQFF
d_call: .; j_call: TRBJ2-7; v_call: TRBV7-9; cdr3_length: 15; clone_size: .; cdr3_nt: TGTGCCAGCAGCTTAATGCCGGGAGAATCCTACGAGCAGTACTTC; cdr3_aa: CASSLMPGESYEQYF
d_call: .; j_call: TRBJ2-1; v_call: TRBV28; cdr3_length: 16; clone_size: .; cdr3_nt: TGTGCCAGCAGTTTTACGGGGGCCCCCGGTTACAATGAGCAGTTCTTC; cdr3_aa: CASSFTGAPGYNEQFF
d_call: TRBD1; j_call: TRBJ1-6; v_call: TRBV4-3; cdr3_length: 15; clone_size: .; cdr3_nt: TGCGCCAGCAGCCAATACAGGGGTCCAAATTCACCCCTCCACTTT; cdr3_aa: CASSQYRGPNSPLHF
d_call: TRBD1; j_call: TRBJ2-7; v_call: TRBV6-6; cdr3_length: 14; clone_size: .; cdr3_nt: TGTGCCAGCAGTTACGCGGGACAGGGGAACGAGCAGTACTTC; cdr3_aa: CASSYAGQGNEQYF
d_call: .; j_call: TRBJ2-7; v_call: TRBV4-1; cdr3_length: 15; clone_size: few; cdr3_nt: TGCGCCAGCAGGGCAGGGCTTGCCGAATCCTACGAGCAGTACTTC; cdr3_aa: CASRAGLAESYEQYF
d_call: .; j_call: TRBJ2-7; v_call: TRBV7-2; cdr3_length: 14; clone_size: .; cdr3_nt: TGTGCCAGCAGCTCGGGACGGGGACAATACGAGCAGTACTTC; cdr3_aa: CASSSGRGQYEQYF
d_call: .; j_call: TRBJ1-2; v_call: TRBV10-3; cdr3_length: 18; clone_size: .; cdr3_nt: TGTGCCATCAGTGTCTCACAGGGAGGGATGGGGACCCAGGTCGGCTACACCTTC; cdr3_aa: CAISVSQGGMGTQVGYTF
d_call: .; j_call: TRBJ1-5; v_call: TRBV20-1; cdr3_length: 15; clone_size: few; cdr3_nt: TGCAGTGCTAGAGATAATAATAGAGGGAATCAGCCCCAGCATTTT; cdr3_aa: CSARDNNRGNQPQHF
d_call: TRBD2; j_call: TRBJ2-7; v_call: TRBV29-1; cdr3_length: 13; clone_size: .; cdr3_nt: TGCAGCGCTGGTCGGGGGGTGGAGTACGAGCAGTACTTC; cdr3_aa: CSAGRGVEYEQYF
d_call: .; j_call: TRBJ1-2; v_call: TRBV7-2; cdr3_length: 14; clone_size: .; cdr3_nt: TGTGCCAGCAGCTTACCTCCGGCTAACTATGGCTACACCTTC; cdr3_aa: CASSLPPANYGYTF
d_call: .; j_call: TRBJ1-5; v_call: TRBV7-2; cdr3_length: 16; clone_size: .; cdr3_nt: TGTGCCAGCAGCTTTCACTCGACAGTGTACAATCAGCCCCAGCATTTT; cdr3_aa: CASSFHSTVYNQPQHF
d_call: .; j_call: TRBJ2-1; v_call: TRBV5-1; cdr3_length: 16; clone_size: .; cdr3_nt: TGCGCCAGCAGCTTGGGGCGTCCCGCCAGGTACAATGAGCAGTTCTTC; cdr3_aa: CASSLGRPARYNEQFF
d_call: .; j_call: TRBJ2-5; v_call: TRBV7-9; cdr3_length: 14; clone_size: .; cdr3_nt: TGTGCCAGCAGCTCCAAGGGATTTAAAGAGACCCGGTACTTC; cdr3_aa: CASSSKGFKETRYF
d_call: .; j_call: TRBJ2-6; v_call: TRBV6-2/TRBV6-3; cdr3_length: 15; clone_size: .; cdr3_nt: TGTGCCAGCAGTTACGGGGGCGGTGGGGCCAACGTCCTGACTTTC; cdr3_aa: CASSYGGGGANVLTF
d_call: TRBD1; j_call: TRBJ2-7; v_call: TRBV20-1; cdr3_length: 15; clone_size: .; cdr3_nt: TGCAGTGCTAGGGGACAGGGAGGGGGGTTGGGGGAGCAGTACTTC; cdr3_aa: CSARGQGGGLGEQYF
d_call: .; j_call: TRBJ2-3; v_call: TRBV2; cdr3_length: 13; clone_size: .; cdr3_nt: TGTGCCGGGAGAACGGGGGGCACAGATACGCAGTATTTT; cdr3_aa: CAGRTGGTDTQYF
d_call: .; j_call: TRBJ1-5; v_call: TRBV9; cdr3_length: 15; clone_size: few; cdr3_nt: TGTGCCAGCAGCGCTTACAGGGATAGCAATCAGCCCCAGCATTTT; cdr3_aa: CASSAYRDSNQPQHF
d_call: .; j_call: TRBJ2-1; v_call: TRBV20-1; cdr3_length: 14; clone_size: .; cdr3_nt: TGCAGTGCTCCCGTGGGTTGGGTGGAAAATGAGCAGTTCTTC; cdr3_aa: CSAPVGWVENEQFF
d_call: TRBD2; j_call: TRBJ2-3; v_call: TRBV3-1; cdr3_length: 16; clone_size: .; cdr3_nt: TGTGCCAGCAGCCAAGACGGCGGGGGGGTGGCAGATACGCAGTATTTT; cdr3_aa: CASSQDGGGVADTQYF
d_call: TRBD1; j_call: TRBJ1-2; v_call: TRBV20-1; cdr3_length: 13; clone_size: .; cdr3_nt: TGCAGTGCTACCCCCGGGACAGGGTCTGGCTACACCTTC; cdr3_aa: CSATPGTGSGYTF
d_call: .; j_call: TRBJ2-4; v_call: TRBV2; cdr3_length: 15; clone_size: few; cdr3_nt: TGTGCCAGCAGTGAACACTACATAGCCAAAAACATTCAGTACTTC; cdr3_aa: CASSEHYIAKNIQYF
d_call: TRBD2; j_call: TRBJ2-7; v_call: TRBV4-1; cdr3_length: 14; clone_size: .; cdr3_nt: TGCGCCAGCAGCCAAAGCGGGAACCATTACGAGCAGTACTTC; cdr3_aa: CASSQSGNHYEQYF
d_call: TRBD1; j_call: TRBJ1-5; v_call: TRBV4-1; cdr3_length: 19; clone_size: .; cdr3_nt: TGCGCCAGCAGCCAAGATCTTCGGACAGGTGGCGGATTCGGACAGCCCCAGCATTTT; cdr3_aa: CASSQDLRTGGGFGQPQHF
d_call: .; j_call: TRBJ2-1; v_call: TRBV5-5; cdr3_length: 15; clone_size: .; cdr3_nt: TGTGCCAGCAGCAGGTACAAGGGGCCCTACAATGAGCAGTTCTTC; cdr3_aa: CASSRYKGPYNEQFF
d_call: .; j_call: TRBJ2-2; v_call: TRBV10-2; cdr3_length: 14; clone_size: .; cdr3_nt: TGCGCCAGCACCGGGCCGTTCAACACCGGGGAGCTGTTTTTT; cdr3_aa: CASTGPFNTGELFF
d_call: .; j_call: TRBJ2-7; v_call: TRBV2; cdr3_length: 13; clone_size: .; cdr3_nt: TGTGCCGGAAACGGACGGAATACCTACGAGCAGTACTTC; cdr3_aa: CAGNGRNTYEQYF
d_call: .; j_call: TRBJ1-5; v_call: TRBV20-1; cdr3_length: 13; clone_size: .; cdr3_nt: TGCAGTGCTAGAGCCGCTGGGGGTCAGCCCCAGCATTTT; cdr3_aa: CSARAAGGQPQHF
d_call: TRBD2; j_call: TRBJ2-7; v_call: TRBV6-6; cdr3_length: 14; clone_size: few; cdr3_nt: TGTGCCACTTCTAGCGGGGGGGCCACACAAGAGCAGTACTTC; cdr3_aa: CATSSGGATQEQYF
d_call: .; j_call: TRBJ1-4; v_call: TRBV29-1; cdr3_length: 12; clone_size: .; cdr3_nt: TGCAGCGTTGTAGGGAGGAATGAAAAACTGTTTTTT; cdr3_aa: CSVVGRNEKLFF
d_call: .; j_call: TRBJ2-3; v_call: TRBV6-1; cdr3_length: 17; clone_size: .; cdr3_nt: TGTGCCAGCAGTGAATTTCTAATGACACTGAGCACAGATACGCAGTATTTT; cdr3_aa: CASSEFLMTLSTDTQYF
d_call: .; j_call: TRBJ2-2; v_call: TRBV5-1; cdr3_length: 15; clone_size: many; cdr3_nt: TGCGCCAGCCGATCAACAGGTTTCAACACCGGGGAGCTGTTTTTT; cdr3_aa: CASRSTGFNTGELFF
d_call: .; j_call: TRBJ2-7; v_call: TRBV5-6; cdr3_length: 14; clone_size: .; cdr3_nt: TGTGCCAGCCTCTCCGGGCCCCCATCCAACGAGCAGTACTTC; cdr3_aa: CASLSGPPSNEQYF
d_call: .; j_call: TRBJ2-1; v_call: TRBV6-5; cdr3_length: 13; clone_size: .; cdr3_nt: TGTGCCAGCAGCCCCACTTACTACAATGAGCAGTTCTTC; cdr3_aa: CASSPTYYNEQFF
d_call: .; j_call: TRBJ1-4; v_call: TRBV20-1; cdr3_length: 16; clone_size: .; cdr3_nt: TGCAGTGCTAGAGGAGGTCAGGCGTTCCCAAATGAAAAACTGTTTTTT; cdr3_aa: CSARGGQAFPNEKLFF
d_call: TRBD2; j_call: TRBJ2-7; v_call: TRBV4-3; cdr3_length: 16; clone_size: few; cdr3_nt: TGCGCCAGCAGCCAGGAAGCGGGGGGTAGCTCCTACGAGCAGTACTTC; cdr3_aa: CASSQEAGGSSYEQYF
d_call: .; j_call: TRBJ2-1; v_call: TRBV21-1; cdr3_length: 20; clone_size: few; cdr3_nt: TGTGCCAGCAGCAAAGAGATTGGGGTGGGGTCAGGGCAATTTTGCAATGAGCAGTTCTTC; cdr3_aa: CASSKEIGVGSGQFCNEQFF
d_call: .; j_call: TRBJ2-5; v_call: TRBV3-1; cdr3_length: 14; clone_size: few; cdr3_nt: TGTGCCAGCAGCCCGGACCCACAAGGGGAGACCCAGTACTTC; cdr3_aa: CASSPDPQGETQYF
d_call: TRBD1; j_call: TRBJ1-1; v_call: TRBV27; cdr3_length: 17; clone_size: .; cdr3_nt: TGTGCCAGCAGTTTAGAGGTCCCGGGACAGAACGCAAGAGAAGCTTTCTTT; cdr3_aa: CASSLEVPGQNAREAFF
d_call: TRBD2; j_call: TRBJ2-7; v_call: TRBV9; cdr3_length: 17; clone_size: .; cdr3_nt: TGTGCCAGCAGCGTAGGGTTTCGGCTAGCGGGGGACTACGAGCAGTACTTC; cdr3_aa: CASSVGFRLAGDYEQYF
d_call: .; j_call: TRBJ1-5; v_call: TRBV6-2/TRBV6-3; cdr3_length: 12; clone_size: .; cdr3_nt: TGTGCCAGCAACGATAGCAATCAGCCCCAGCATTTT; cdr3_aa: CASNDSNQPQHF
d_call: .; j_call: TRBJ2-6; v_call: TRBV28; cdr3_length: 17; clone_size: few; cdr3_nt: TGTGCCAGCAGTATCCGGACAGTCAGTTCTGGGGCCAACGTCCTGACTTTC; cdr3_aa: CASSIRTVSSGANVLTF
d_call: .; j_call: TRBJ1-1; v_call: TRBV5-6; cdr3_length: 13; clone_size: few; cdr3_nt: TGTGCCAGCAGCTTGCTGTTCAACACTGAAGCTTTCTTT; cdr3_aa: CASSLLFNTEAFF
d_call: .; j_call: TRBJ1-1; v_call: TRBV12-3/TRBV12-4; cdr3_length: 14; clone_size: .; cdr3_nt: TGTGCCAGCAGTCCAACACAAGTCGCCACTGAAGCTTTCTTT; cdr3_aa: CASSPTQVATEAFF
d_call: .; j_call: TRBJ2-3; v_call: TRBV27; cdr3_length: 16; clone_size: once; cdr3_nt: TGTGCCAGCAGTTTTGTCGGCGGACGCCACACAGATACGCAGTATTTT; cdr3_aa: CASSFVGGRHTDTQYF